This T cell receptor (beta chain) comes out of a study of spatial heterogeneity in lung cancer. The sample's time point: blood at routine non-recurrence follow-up after resection. From tumor, nontumor lung or frozen PBMC, whole RNA was taken unsorted for sequencing. TCRdb reprocessed the 5' RACE reads via MiXCR and lists one record per CDR3 protein. Seen here are roughly 26,000 distinct CDR3 sequences, roughly 6% observed once, and the top ten hold around 23%. This clonotype was seen many times. V lost 8 bases and J lost 4, with 17 bases in between. The CDR3 has 15 residues. Germline values: CDR1 LNHDA, CDR2 SQIVND (reference sequence).

The chain links TRBV19 to TRBJ2-2; D perhaps matches TRBD1 (6 bases). Sequenced material: PBMCs, taken at follow-up. This clonotype was obtained from a male donor with early-stage non-small cell lung cancer. The chain's CDR3 is CASSNPGHSTGELFF. The DNA for the CDR3 is TGTGCCAGTTCTAATCCGGGACACAGCACCGGGGAGCTGTTTTTT.